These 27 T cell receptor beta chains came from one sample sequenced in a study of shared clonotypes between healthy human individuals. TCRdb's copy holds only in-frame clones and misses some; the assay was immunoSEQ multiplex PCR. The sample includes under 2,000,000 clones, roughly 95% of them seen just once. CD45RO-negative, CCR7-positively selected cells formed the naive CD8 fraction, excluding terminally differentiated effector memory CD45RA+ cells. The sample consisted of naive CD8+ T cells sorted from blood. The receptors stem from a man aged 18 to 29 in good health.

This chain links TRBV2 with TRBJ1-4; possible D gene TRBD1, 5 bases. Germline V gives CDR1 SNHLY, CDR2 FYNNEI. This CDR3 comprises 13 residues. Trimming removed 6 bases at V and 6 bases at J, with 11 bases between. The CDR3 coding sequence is TGTGCCAGCAGGGTTCCGGGGGATGAAAAACTGTTTTTT. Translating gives CASRVPGDEKLFF.

The CDR3 region has the DNA TGTGCCAGCAGCTTAGAACATCACAATGAGCAGTTCTTC. It codes for CASSLEHHNEQFF. This chain connects TRBV11-2 to TRBJ2-1; D gene unclear. The CDR3 consists of 13 residues. Germline CDR1 is SGHAT and CDR2 is FQNNGV. Trimming left V 0 bases short and J 5 bases short, with 5 bases between.

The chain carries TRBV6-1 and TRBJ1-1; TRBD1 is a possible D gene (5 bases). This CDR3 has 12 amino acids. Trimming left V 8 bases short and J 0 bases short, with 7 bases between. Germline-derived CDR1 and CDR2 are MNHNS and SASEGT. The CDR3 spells CASGGMNTEAFF. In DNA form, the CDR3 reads TGTGCCAGCGGGGGAATGAACACTGAAGCTTTCTTT.

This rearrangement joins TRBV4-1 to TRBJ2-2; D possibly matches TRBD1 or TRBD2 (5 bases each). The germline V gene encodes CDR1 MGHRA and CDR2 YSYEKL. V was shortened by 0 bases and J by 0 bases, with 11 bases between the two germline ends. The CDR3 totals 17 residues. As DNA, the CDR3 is TGCGCCAGCAGCCAAGATGGAGAGGGGCCGAACACCGGGGAGCTGTTTTTT. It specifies CASSQDGEGPNTGELFF.

CDR3 loop: CATSRDLGHDNYGYTF. CDR3 bases: TGTGCCACCAGCAGAGATCTGGGTCACGATAACTATGGCTACACCTTC. This sequence joins TRBV15 and TRBJ1-2; D gene uncertain. Germline loops: CDR1 LNHNV, CDR2 YYDKDF (reference sequence). V lost 0 bases to trimming and J lost 1 base, with 12 bases between them. This CDR3 comprises 16 residues.

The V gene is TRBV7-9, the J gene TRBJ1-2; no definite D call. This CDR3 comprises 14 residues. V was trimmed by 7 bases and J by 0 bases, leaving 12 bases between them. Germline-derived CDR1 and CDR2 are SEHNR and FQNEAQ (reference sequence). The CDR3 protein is CASTITETNYGYTF. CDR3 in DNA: TGTGCCAGCACAATCACAGAGACTAACTATGGCTACACCTTC.

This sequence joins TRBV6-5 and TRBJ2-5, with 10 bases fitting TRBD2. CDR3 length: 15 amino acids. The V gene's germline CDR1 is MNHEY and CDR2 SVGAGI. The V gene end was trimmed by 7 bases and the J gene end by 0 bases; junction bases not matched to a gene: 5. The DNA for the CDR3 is TGTGCCAGCACGGGTAGCGGGGGGTACCAAGAGACCCAGTACTTC. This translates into CASTGSGGYQETQYF.

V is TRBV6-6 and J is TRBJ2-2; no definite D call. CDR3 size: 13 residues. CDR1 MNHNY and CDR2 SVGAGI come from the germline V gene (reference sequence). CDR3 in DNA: TGTGCTACTGCGGACCCGAACACCGGGGAGCTGTTTTTT. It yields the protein CATADPNTGELFF.

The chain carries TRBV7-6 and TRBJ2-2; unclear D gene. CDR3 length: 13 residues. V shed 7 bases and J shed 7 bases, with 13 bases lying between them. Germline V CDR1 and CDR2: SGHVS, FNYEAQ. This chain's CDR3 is CASTEPEVGELFF. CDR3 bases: TGTGCCAGCACCGAACCCGAGGTCGGGGAGCTGTTTTTT.

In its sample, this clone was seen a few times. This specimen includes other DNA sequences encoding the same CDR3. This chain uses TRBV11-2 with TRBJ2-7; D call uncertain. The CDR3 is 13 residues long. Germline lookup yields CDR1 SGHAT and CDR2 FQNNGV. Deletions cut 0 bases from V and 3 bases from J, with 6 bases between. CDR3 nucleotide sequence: TGTGCCAGCAGCTTAGATCCCGGCTACGAGCAGTACTTC. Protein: CASSLDPGYEQYF.

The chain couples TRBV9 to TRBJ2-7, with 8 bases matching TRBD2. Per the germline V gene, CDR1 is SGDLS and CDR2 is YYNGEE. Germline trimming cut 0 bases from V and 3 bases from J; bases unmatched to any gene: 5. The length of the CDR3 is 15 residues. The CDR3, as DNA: TGTGCCAGCAGCGTAGGTAGCGGGATGAACTACGAGCAGTACTTC. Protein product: CASSVGSGMNYEQYF.

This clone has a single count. The CDR3 sequence is CASSAGQGYGYTF. As DNA, the CDR3 is TGTGCCAGCAGTGCAGGACAGGGGTATGGCTACACCTTC. The chain links TRBV6-1 to TRBJ1-2, with 9 bases fitting TRBD1. V dropped 4 bases and J dropped 5; count of bases not matched to a gene: 2. The CDR3 is 13 residues long. Germline V CDR1 and CDR2: MNHNS, SASEGT.

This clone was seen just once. In DNA, the CDR3 is TGTGCCAGCAGCTTAGGAGATGCGTCATCCTACGAGCAGTACTTC. As protein: CASSLGDASSYEQYF. The V call is TRBV7-9, the J call TRBJ2-7, with D hard to call. This CDR3 is 15 amino acids long. Per germline, CDR1 SEHNR and CDR2 FQNEAQ (reference sequence). Trimming cost V 1 base and J 1 base, with 11 bases left between them.

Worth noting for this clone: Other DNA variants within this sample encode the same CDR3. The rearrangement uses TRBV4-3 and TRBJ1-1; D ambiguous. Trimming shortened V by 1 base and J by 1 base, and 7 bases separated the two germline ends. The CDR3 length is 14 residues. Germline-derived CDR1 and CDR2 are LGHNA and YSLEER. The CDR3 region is CASSQAGENTEAFF. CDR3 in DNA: TGCGCCAGCAGCCAAGCAGGAGAGAACACTGAAGCTTTCTTT.

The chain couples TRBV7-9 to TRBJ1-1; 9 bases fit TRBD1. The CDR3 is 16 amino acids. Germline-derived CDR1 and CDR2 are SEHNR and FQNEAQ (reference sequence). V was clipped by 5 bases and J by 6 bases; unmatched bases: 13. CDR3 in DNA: TGTGCCAGCAGCCCTCGGACAGGGGAGCTTTGGTCTGAAGCTTTCTTT. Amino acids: CASSPRTGELWSEAFF.

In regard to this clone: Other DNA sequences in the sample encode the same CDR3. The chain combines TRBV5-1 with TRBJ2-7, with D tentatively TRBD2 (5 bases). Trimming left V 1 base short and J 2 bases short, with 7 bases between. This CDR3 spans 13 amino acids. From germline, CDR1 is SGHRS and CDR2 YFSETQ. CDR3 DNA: TGCGCCAGCAGCTTGCAGACTACCTACGAGCAGTACTTC. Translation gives CASSLQTTYEQYF. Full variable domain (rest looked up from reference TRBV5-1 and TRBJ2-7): KAGVTQTPRYLIKTRGQQVTLSCSPISGHRSVSWYQQTPGQGLQFLFEYFSETQRNKGNFPGRFSGRQFSNSRSEMNVSTLELGDSALYLCASSLQTTYEQYFGPGTRLTVT.

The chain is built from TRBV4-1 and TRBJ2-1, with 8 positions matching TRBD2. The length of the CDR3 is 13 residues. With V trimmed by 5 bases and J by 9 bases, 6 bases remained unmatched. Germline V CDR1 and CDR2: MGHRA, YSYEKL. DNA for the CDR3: TGCGCCAGCAGCGTACGAGCGGGGGCTGAGCAGTTCTTC. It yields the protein CASSVRAGAEQFF.

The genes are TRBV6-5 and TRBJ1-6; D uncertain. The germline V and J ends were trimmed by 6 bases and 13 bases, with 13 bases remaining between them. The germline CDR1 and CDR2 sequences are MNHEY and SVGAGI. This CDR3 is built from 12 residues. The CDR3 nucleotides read TGTGCCAGCAGAAACAGTGGGAACCCCCTCCACTTT. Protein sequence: CASRNSGNPLHF.

DNA for the CDR3: TGTGCCAGCAGCTTAGCGGAGGCGGATTCACCCCTCCACTTT. Residues: CASSLAEADSPLHF. The V gene is TRBV7-6, the J gene TRBJ1-6; D unresolved. Germline lookup yields CDR1 SGHVS and CDR2 FNYEAQ. This CDR3 comprises 14 residues. Deletions cut 0 bases from V and 8 bases from J, with 8 bases between. The full variable domain, with the rest looked up from reference TRBV7-6 and TRBJ1-6, is GAGVSQSPRYKVTKRGQDVALRCDPISGHVSLYWYRQALGQGPEFLTYFNYEAQQDKSGLPNDRFSAERPEGSISTLTIQRTEQRDSAMYRCASSLAEADSPLHFGNGTRLTVT.

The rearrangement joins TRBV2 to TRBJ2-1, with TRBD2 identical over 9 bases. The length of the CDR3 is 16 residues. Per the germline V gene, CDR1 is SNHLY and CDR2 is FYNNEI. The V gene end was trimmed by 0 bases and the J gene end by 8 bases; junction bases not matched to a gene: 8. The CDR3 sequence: CASSEALRLAGYEQFF. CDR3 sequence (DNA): TGTGCCAGCAGTGAAGCGCTTCGGCTAGCGGGATATGAGCAGTTCTTC.

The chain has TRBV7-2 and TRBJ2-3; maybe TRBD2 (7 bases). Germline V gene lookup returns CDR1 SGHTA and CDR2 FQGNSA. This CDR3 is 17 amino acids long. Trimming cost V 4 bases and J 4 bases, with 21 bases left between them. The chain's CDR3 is CASSSLGGGLLSDTQYF. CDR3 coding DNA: TGTGCCAGCAGCTCCCTGGGGGGGGGCTTATTGTCAGATACGCAGTATTTT.

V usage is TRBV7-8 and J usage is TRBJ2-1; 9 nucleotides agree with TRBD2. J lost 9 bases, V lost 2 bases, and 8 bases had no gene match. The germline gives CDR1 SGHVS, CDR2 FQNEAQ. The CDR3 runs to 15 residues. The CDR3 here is CASSLPSGVGFEQFF. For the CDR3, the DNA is TGTGCCAGCAGCTTACCTAGCGGGGTTGGATTTGAGCAGTTCTTC.

The CDR3 nucleotides are TGTGCCAGTAGTACCCGGACAGGGGACTATGGCTACACCTTC. Translation gives CASSTRTGDYGYTF. The chain joins TRBV19 to TRBJ1-2; 9 bases fit TRBD1. The CDR3 runs to 14 residues. V shed 4 bases and J 3 bases; nucleotides not matched to a gene: 3. In germline, CDR1 is LNHDA, CDR2 SQIVND (reference sequence).

CDR3 coding DNA: TGTGCCAGCAGAGAGACAGAAAACACTGAAGCTTTCTTT. Translated, it gives CASRETENTEAFF. J is TRBJ1-1 and V is TRBV13, with D possibly TRBD1 on 5 matching bases. Germline V CDR1 and CDR2: PRHDT, FYEKMQ (reference sequence). Trimming removed 6 bases from V and 2 bases from J, with 10 bases in between. The CDR3 is made up of 13 amino acids. The full variable domain, rest sourced from reference TRBV13 and TRBJ1-1, is AAGVIQSPRHLIKEKRETATLKCYPIPRHDTVYWYQQGPGQDPQFLISFYEKMQSDKGSIPDRFSAQQFSDYHSELNMSSLELGDSALYFCASRETENTEAFFGQGTRLTVV.

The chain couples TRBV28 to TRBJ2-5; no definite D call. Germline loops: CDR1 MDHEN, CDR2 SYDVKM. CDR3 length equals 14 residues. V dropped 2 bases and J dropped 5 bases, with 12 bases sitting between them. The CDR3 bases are TGTGCCAGCAGTTTAGTCGGCTTTGGGGAGACCCAGTACTTC. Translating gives CASSLVGFGETQYF.

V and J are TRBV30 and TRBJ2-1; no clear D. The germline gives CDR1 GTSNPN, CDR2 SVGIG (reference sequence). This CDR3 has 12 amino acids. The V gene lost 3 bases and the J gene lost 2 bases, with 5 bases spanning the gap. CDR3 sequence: CAWSVAYNEQFF. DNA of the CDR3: TGTGCCTGGAGCGTAGCCTACAATGAGCAGTTCTTC. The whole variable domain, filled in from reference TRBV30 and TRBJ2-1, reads SQTIHQWPATLVQPVGSPLSLECTVEGTSNPNLYWYRQAAGRGLQLLFYSVGIGQISSEVPQNLSASRPQDRQFILSSKKLLLSDSGFYLCAWSVAYNEQFFGPGTRLTVL.

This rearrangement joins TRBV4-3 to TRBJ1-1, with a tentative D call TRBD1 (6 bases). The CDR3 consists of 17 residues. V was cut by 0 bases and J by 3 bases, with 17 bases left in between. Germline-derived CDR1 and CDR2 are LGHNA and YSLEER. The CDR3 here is CASSQDAGEGVDTEAFF. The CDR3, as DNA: TGCGCCAGCAGCCAAGATGCAGGGGAGGGTGTCGACACTGAAGCTTTCTTT.